This record looks at one T cell receptor beta chain sequence and its context. Its antigen is undetermined. The record originates from a study of cytomegalovirus exposure and HLA in healthy donors. Whole-study context: Genotyping of 398 donors showed that 80% to 85% belonged to the Caucasian-associated ancestry cluster. Points from the study as a whole: Being indistinguishable, some V segments were excluded, TRBV6-2 and TRBV6-3 among them.

CDR1 is MNHNS and CDR2 is SASEGT in the germline V gene. The CDR3 has 15 amino acids. The V segment lost 7 bases and the J segment 5 bases; nucleotides outside the gene matches: 7. PCR primers comprised 60 Vbeta and 13 Jbeta primers. Some clones are missing from TCRdb's copy, which holds only in-frame ones; the method was immunoSEQ multiplex PCR. This sample carries about 94,000 clones, approximately 66% of them seen once, and the ten largest clones take 3% to 5%. Donors showed nominal health when sampled, although they likely had unrecorded immune exposures. This clonotype originated in a man aged 25-45 years in good health and CMV-seronegative. Input material: PBMCs. The chain uses TRBV6-1 and TRBJ1-5; 11 bases are a match to TRBD1. CDR3: CASNEDRGLYQPQHF. In DNA, the CDR3 is TGTGCCAGCAATGAGGACAGGGGGCTTTATCAGCCCCAGCATTTT.